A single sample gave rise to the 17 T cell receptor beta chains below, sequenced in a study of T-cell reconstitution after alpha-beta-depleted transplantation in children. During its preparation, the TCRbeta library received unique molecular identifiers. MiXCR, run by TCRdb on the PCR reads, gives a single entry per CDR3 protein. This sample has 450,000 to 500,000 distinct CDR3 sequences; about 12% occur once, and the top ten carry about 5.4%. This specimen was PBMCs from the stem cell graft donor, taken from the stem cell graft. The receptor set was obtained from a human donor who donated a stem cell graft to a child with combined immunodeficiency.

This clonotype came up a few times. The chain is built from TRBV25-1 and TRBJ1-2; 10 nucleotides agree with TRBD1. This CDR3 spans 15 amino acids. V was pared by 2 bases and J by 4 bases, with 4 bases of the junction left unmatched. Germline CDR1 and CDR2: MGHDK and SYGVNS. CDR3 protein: CASSEDRGQGYGYTF. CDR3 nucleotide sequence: TGTGCCAGCAGTGAAGACAGGGGGCAGGGCTATGGCTACACCTTC.

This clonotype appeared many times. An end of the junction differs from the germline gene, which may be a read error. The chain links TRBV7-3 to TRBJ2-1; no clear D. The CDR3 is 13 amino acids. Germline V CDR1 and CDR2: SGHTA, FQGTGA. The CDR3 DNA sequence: TGCGCCAGCAGCTTGTCGGGCAACAATGAGCAGTTCTTC. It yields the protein CASSLSGNNEQFF.

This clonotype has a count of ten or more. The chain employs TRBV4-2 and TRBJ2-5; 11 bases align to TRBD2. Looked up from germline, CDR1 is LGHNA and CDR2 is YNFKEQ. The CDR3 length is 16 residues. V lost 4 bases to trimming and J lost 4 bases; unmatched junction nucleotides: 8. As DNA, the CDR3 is TGTGCCAGCAGCCGAGTACTAGCGGGAGAGTTAGAGACCCAGTACTTC. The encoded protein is CASSRVLAGELETQYF.

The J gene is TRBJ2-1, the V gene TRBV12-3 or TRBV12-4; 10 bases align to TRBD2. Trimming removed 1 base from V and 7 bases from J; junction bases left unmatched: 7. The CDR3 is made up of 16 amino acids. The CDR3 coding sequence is TGTGCCAGCAGTTTAGGTCTAGCGGGAGTGAGGAATGAGCAGTTCTTC. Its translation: CASSLGLAGVRNEQFF.

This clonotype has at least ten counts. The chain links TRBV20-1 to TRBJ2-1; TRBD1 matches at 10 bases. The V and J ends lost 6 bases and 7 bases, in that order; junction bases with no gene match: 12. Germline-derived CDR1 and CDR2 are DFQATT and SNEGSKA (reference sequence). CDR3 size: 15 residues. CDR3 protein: CSAVSGTGVGNEQFF. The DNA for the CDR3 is TGCAGTGCCGTCTCGGGGACAGGGGTCGGGAATGAGCAGTTCTTC.

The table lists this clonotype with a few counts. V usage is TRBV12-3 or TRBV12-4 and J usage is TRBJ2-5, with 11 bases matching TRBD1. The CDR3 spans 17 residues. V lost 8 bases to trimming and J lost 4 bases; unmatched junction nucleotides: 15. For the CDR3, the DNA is TGTGCCAGCCGCCAAAACGGACAGGGGGCGTCGCGAGAGACCCAGTACTTC. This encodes CASRQNGQGASRETQYF.

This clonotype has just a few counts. The DNA of the CDR3 is TGTGCCACCAGCGCCTTAAGCGGGCTAGCGGGAACTAGCATCAATGAGCAGTTCTTC. This sequence encodes CATSALSGLAGTSINEQFF. This rearrangement joins TRBV15 to TRBJ2-1; 9 bases are shared with TRBD2. This CDR3 is 19 amino acids long. V was pared by 5 bases and J by 6 bases, with 20 bases of the junction left unmatched. The germline gives CDR1 LNHNV, CDR2 YYDKDF (reference sequence).

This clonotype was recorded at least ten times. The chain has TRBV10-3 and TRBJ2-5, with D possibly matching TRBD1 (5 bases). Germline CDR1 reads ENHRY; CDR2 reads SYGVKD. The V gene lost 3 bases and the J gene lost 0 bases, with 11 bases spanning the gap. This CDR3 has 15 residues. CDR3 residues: CAISERGRYQETQYF. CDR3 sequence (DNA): TGTGCCATCAGTGAAAGGGGTCGGTACCAAGAGACCCAGTACTTC.

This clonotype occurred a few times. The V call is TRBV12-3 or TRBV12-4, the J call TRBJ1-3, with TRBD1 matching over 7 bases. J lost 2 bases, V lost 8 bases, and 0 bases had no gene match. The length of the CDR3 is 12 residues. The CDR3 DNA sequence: TGTGCCAGCGGGACAGCTGGAAACACCATATATTTT. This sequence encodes CASGTAGNTIYF.

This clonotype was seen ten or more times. This CDR3 reads CASSSGPGNTIYF. The CDR3 coding sequence is TGTGCCAGCAGCTCGGGGCCTGGAAACACCATATATTTT. The J gene is TRBJ1-3, the V gene TRBV7-2; perhaps TRBD1 as D (5 bases). V lost 4 bases and J 2 bases, leaving 6 bases between the germline ends. The CDR3 consists of 13 residues. Germline V gene sequence: CDR1 SGHTA, CDR2 FQGNSA.

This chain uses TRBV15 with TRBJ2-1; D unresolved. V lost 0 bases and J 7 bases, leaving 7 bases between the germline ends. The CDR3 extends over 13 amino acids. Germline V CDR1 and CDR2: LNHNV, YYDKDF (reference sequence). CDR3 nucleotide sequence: TGTGCCACCAGCAGAGATCGAAGGAATGAGCAGTTCTTC. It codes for CATSRDRRNEQFF. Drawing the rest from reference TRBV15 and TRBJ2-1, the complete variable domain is DAMVIQNPRYQVTQFGKPVTLSCSQTLNHNVMYWYQQKSSQAPKLLFHYYDKDFNNEADTPDNFQSRRPNTSFCFLDIRSPGLGDTAMYLCATSRDRRNEQFFGPGTRLTVL.

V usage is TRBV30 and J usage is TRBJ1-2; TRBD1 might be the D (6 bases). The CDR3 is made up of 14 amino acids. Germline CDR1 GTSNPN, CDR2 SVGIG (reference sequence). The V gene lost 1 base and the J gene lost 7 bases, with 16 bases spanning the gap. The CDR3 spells CAWSGDGGAGGYTF. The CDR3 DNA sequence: TGTGCCTGGAGTGGGGATGGGGGGGCTGGTGGCTACACCTTC.

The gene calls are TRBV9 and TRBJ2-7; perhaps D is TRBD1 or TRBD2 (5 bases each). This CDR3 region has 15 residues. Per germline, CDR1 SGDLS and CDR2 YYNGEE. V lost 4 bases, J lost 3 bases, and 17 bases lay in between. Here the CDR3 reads CASSIGTAEFYEQYF. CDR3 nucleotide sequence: TGTGCCAGCAGCATCGGGACCGCCGAGTTCTACGAGCAGTACTTC.

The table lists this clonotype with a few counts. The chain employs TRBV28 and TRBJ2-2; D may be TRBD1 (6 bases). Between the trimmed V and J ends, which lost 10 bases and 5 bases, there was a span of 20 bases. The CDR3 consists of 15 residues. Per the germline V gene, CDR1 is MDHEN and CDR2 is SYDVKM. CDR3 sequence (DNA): TGTGCCACCTACACGGGAAACAGGGTAACCGGGGAGCTGTTTTTT. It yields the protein CATYTGNRVTGELFF. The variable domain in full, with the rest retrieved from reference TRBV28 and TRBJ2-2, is DVKVTQSSRYLVKRTGEKVFLECVQDMDHENMFWYRQDPGLGLRLIYFSYDVKMKEKGDIPEGYSVSREKKERFSLILESASTNQTSMYLCATYTGNRVTGELFFGEGSRLTVL.

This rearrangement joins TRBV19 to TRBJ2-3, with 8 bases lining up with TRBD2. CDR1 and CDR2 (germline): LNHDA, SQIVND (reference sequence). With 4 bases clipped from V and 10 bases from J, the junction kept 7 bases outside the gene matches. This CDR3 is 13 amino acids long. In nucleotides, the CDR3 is TGTGCCAGTAGTAAACTAGCGGAGCGGTCGCAGTATTTT. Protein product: CASSKLAERSQYF.

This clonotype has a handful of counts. The chain's CDR3 is CASSHQVRDRVVNEQFF. The CDR3 DNA reads TGTGCCAGCAGCCACCAGGTCCGGGACAGGGTAGTGAATGAGCAGTTCTTC. The V and J genes are TRBV4-2 and TRBJ2-1, with 9 bases fitting TRBD1. The germline V gene has CDR1 LGHNA and CDR2 YNFKEQ. The CDR3 is 17 residues long. V shed 3 bases and J 7 bases; nucleotides not matched to a gene: 13.

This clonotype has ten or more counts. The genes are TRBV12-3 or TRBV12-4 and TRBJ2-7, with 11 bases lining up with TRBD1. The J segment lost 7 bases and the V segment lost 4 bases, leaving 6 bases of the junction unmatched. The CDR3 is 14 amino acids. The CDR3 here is CASSWTGGEGEQYF. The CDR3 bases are TGTGCCAGCAGTTGGACAGGGGGCGAGGGGGAGCAGTACTTC.